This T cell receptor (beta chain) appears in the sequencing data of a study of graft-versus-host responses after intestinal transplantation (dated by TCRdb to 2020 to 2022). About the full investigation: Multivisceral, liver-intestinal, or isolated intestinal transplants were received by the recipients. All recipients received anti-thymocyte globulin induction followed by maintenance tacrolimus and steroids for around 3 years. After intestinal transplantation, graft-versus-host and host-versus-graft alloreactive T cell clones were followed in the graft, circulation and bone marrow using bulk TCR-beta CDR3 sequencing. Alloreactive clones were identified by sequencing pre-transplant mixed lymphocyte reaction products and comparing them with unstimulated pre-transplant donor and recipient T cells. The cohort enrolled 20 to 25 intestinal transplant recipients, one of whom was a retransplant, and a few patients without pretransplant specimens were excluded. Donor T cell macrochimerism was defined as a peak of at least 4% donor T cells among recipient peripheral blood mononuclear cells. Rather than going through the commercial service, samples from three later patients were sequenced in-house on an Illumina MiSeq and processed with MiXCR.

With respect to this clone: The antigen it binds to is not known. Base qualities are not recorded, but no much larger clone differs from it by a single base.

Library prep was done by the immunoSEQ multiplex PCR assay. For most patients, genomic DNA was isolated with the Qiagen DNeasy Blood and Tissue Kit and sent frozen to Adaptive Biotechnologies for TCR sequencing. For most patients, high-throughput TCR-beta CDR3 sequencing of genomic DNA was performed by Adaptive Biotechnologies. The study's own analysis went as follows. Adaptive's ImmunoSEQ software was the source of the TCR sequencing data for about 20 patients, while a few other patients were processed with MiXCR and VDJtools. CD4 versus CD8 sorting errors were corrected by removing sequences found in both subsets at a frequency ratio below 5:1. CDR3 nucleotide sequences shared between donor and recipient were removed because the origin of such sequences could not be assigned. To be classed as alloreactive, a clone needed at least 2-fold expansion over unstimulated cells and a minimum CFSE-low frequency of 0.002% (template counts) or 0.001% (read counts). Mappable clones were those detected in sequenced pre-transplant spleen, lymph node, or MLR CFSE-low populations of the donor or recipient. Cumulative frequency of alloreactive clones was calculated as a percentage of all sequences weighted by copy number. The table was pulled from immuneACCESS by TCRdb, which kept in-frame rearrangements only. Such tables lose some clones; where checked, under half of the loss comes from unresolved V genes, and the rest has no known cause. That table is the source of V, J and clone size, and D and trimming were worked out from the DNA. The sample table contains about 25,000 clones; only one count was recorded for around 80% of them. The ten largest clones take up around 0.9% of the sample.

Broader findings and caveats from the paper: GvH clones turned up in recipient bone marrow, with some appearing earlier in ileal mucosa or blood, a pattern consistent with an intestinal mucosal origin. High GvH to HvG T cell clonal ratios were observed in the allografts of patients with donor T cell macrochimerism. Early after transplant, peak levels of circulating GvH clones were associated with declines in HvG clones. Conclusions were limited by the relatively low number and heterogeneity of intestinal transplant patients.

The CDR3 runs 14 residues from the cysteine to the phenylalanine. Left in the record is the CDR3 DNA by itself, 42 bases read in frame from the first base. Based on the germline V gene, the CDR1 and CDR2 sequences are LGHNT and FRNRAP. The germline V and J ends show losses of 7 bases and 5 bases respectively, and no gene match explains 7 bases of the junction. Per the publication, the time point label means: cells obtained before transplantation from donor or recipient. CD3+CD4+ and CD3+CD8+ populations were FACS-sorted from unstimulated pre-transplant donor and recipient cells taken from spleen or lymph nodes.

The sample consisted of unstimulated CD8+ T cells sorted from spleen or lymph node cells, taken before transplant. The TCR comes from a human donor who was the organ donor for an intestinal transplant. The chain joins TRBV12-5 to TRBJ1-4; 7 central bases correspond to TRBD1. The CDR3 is CASALQGPNEKLFF. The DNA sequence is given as TGTGCTAGTGCCCTACAGGGGCCCAATGAAAAACTGTTTTTT.